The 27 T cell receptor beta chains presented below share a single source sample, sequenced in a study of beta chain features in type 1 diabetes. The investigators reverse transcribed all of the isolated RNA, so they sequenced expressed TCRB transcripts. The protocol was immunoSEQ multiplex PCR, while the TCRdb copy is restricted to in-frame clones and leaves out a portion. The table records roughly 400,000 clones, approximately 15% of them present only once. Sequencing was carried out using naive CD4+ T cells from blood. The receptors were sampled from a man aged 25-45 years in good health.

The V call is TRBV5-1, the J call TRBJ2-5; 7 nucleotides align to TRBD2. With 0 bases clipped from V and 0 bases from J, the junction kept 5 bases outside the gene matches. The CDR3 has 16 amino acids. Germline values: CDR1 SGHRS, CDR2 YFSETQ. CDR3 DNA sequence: TGCGCCAGCAGCTTGGAGGCTAGCGGAAACCAAGAGACCCAGTACTTC. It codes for CASSLEASGNQETQYF.

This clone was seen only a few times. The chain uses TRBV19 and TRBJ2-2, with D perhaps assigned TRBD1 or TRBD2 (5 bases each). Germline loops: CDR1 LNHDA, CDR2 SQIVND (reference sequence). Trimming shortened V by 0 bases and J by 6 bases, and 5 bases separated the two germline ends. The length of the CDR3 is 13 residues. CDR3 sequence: CASSIEGAGELFF. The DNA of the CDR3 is TGTGCCAGTAGTATAGAGGGGGCCGGGGAGCTGTTTTTT.

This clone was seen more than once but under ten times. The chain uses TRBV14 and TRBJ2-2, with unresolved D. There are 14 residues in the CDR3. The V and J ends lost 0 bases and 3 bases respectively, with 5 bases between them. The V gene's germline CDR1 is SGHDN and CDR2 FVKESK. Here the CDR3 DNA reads TGTGCCAGCAGCCAAGATCTGCACACCGGGGAGCTGTTTTTT. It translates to CASSQDLHTGELFF.

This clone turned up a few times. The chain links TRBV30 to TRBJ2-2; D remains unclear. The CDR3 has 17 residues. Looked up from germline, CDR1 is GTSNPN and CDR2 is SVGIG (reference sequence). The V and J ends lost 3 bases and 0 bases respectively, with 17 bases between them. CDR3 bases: TGTGCCTGGAGCGTATCGAGAACGAACGCGAACACCGGGGAGCTGTTTTTT. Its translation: CAWSVSRTNANTGELFF.

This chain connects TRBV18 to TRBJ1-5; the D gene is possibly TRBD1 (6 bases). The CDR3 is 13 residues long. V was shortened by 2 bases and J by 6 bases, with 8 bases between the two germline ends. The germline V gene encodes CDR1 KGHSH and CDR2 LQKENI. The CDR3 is CASSPGRGQPQHF. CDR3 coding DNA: TGTGCCAGCTCACCAGGCAGGGGTCAGCCCCAGCATTTT.

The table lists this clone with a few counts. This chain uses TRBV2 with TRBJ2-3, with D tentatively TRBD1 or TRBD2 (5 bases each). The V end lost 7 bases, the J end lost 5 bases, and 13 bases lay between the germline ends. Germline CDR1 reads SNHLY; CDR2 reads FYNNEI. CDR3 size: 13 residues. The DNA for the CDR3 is TGTGCCAGCAAGGACACCGGGGAAGATACGCAGTATTTT. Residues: CASKDTGEDTQYF.

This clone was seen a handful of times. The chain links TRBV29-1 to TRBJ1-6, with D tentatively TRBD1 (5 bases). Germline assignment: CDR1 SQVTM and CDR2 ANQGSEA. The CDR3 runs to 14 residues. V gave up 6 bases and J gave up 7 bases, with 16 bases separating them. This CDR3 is CSVSGPGGNSPLHF. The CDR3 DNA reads TGCAGCGTCAGTGGGCCGGGGGGAAATTCACCCCTCCACTTT.

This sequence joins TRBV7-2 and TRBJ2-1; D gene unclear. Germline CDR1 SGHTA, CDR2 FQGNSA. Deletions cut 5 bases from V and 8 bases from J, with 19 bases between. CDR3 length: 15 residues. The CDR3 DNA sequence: TGTGCCAGCAGCGCCAGCCAACCCTTAAGCTATGAGCAGTTCTTC. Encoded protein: CASSASQPLSYEQFF.

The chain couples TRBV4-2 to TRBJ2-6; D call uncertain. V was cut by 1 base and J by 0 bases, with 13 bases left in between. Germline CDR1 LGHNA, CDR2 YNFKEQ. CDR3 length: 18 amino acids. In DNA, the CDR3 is TGTGCCAGCAGCCAAGTTTCCCTTCGGTCCTCTGGGGCCAACGTCCTGACTTTC. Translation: CASSQVSLRSSGANVLTF.

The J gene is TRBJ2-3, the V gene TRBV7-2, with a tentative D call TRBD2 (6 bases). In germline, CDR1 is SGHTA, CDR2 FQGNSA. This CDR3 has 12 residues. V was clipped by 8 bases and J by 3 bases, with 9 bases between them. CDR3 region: CASGGSTDTQYF. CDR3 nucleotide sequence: TGTGCCAGCGGGGGGTCGACAGATACGCAGTATTTT.

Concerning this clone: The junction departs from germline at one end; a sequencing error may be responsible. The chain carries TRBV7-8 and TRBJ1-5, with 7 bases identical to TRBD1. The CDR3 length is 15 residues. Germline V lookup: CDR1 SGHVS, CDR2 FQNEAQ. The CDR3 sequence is CASSIATGPVQPQHF. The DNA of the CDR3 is TGTGCCAGCAGCATAGCGACAGGGCCTGTACAGCCCCAGCATTTT.

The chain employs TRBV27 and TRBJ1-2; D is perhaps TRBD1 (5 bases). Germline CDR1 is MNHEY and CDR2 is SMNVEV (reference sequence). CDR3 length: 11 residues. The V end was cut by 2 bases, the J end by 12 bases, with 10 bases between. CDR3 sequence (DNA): TGTGCCAGCAGTTTAGGGCAGGGCAACACCTTC. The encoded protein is CASSLGQGNTF.

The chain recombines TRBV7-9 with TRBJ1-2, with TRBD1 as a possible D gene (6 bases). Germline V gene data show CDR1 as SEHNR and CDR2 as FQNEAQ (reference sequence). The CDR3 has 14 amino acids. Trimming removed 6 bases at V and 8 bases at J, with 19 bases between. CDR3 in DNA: TGTGCCAGCAGGTTACTGACAGGATCTGGGGGCTACACCTTC. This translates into CASRLLTGSGGYTF.

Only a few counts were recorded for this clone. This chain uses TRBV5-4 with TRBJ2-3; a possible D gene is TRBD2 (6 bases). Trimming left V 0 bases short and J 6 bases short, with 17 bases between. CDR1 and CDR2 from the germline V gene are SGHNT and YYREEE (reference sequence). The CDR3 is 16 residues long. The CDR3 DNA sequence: TGTGCCAGCAGCTTGGCCGGCGGAGGGGCTGCGGATACGCAGTATTTT. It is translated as CASSLAGGGAADTQYF.

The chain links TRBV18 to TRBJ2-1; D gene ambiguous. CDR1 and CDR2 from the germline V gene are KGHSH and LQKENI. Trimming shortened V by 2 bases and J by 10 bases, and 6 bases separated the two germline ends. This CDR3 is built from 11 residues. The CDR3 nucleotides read TGTGCCAGCTCACCAAGGCAGGAGCAGTTCTTC. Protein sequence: CASSPRQEQFF.

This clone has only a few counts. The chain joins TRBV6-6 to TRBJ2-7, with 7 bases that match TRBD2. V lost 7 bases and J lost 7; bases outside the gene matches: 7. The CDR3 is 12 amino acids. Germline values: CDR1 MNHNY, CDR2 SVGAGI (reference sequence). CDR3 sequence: CASNAGVGEQYV. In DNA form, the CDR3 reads TGTGCCAGCAATGCGGGAGTAGGAGAGCAGTACGTC.

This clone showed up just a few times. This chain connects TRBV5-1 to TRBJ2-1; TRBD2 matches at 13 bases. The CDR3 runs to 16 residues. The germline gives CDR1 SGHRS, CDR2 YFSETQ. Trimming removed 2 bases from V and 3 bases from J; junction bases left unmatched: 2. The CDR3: CASSLGTSGNYNEQFF. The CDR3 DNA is TGCGCCAGCAGCTTAGGGACTAGCGGGAACTACAATGAGCAGTTCTTC.

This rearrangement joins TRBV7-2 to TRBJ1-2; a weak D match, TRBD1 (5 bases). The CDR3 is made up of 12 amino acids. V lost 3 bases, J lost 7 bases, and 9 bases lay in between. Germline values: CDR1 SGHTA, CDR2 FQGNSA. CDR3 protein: CASSFQGPGYTF. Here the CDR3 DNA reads TGTGCCAGCAGCTTCCAGGGCCCTGGCTACACCTTC.

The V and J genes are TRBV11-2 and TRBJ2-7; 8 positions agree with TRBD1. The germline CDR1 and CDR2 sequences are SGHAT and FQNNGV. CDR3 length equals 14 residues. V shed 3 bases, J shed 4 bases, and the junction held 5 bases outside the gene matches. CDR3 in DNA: TGTGCCAGCAGCTTGTCGGACAGGGCGTACGAGCAGTACTTC. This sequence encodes CASSLSDRAYEQYF.

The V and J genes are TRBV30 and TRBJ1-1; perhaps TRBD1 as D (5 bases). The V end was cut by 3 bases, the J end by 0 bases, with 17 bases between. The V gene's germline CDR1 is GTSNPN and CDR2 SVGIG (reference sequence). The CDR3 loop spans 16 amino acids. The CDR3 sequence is CAWSPFGGNMNTEAFF. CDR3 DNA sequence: TGTGCCTGGAGCCCCTTTGGGGGGAACATGAACACTGAAGCTTTCTTT.

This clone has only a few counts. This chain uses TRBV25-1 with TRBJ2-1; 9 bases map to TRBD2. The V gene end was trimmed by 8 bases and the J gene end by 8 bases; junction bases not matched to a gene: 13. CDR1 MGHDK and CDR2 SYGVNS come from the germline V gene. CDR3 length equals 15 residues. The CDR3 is CASSRLAVGDDEQFF. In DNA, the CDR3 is TGTGCCAGCTCAAGACTAGCGGTGGGGGACGATGAGCAGTTCTTC.

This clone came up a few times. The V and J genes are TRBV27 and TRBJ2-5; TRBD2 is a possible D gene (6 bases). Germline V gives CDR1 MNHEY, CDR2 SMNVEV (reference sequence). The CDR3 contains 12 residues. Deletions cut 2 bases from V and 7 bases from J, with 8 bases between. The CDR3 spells CASSLEGGTQYF. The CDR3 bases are TGTGCCAGCAGTTTAGAGGGAGGGACCCAGTACTTC.

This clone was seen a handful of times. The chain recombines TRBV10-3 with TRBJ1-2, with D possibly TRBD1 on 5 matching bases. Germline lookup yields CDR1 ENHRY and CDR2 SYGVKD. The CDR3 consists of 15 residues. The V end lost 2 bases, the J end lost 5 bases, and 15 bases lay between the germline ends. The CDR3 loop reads CAISEDQGRTYGYTF. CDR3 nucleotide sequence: TGTGCCATCAGTGAGGACCAGGGACGGACATATGGCTACACCTTC.

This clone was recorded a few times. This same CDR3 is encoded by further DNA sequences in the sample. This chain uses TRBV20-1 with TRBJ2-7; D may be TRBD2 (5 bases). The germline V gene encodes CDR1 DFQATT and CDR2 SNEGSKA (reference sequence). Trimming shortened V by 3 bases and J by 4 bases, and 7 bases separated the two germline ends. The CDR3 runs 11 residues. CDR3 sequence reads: CSAREDYEQYF. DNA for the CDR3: TGCAGTGCTAGGGAGGATTACGAGCAGTACTTC.

Here the CDR3 reads CASSRDFAEGVQETQYF. The CDR3, as DNA: TGCGCCAGCAGCCGGGACTTCGCCGAAGGGGTCCAAGAGACCCAGTACTTC. The chain links TRBV5-1 to TRBJ2-5, with a possible D match to TRBD2 (6 bases). The CDR3 spans 17 residues. Germline CDR1 reads SGHRS; CDR2 reads YFSETQ. The V end lost 4 bases, the J end lost 1 base, and 20 bases lay between the germline ends. The full variable domain, rest sourced from reference TRBV5-1 and TRBJ2-5, is KAGVTQTPRYLIKTRGQQVTLSCSPISGHRSVSWYQQTPGQGLQFLFEYFSETQRNKGNFPGRFSGRQFSNSRSEMNVSTLELGDSALYLCASSRDFAEGVQETQYFGPGTRLLVL.

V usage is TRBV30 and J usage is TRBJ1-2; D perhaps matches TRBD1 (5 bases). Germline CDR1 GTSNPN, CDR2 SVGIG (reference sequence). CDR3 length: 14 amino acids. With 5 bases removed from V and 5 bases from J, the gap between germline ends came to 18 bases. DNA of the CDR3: TGTGCCTGGTCCATGCCCCCTCCAGGGTATGGCTACACCTTC. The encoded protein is CAWSMPPPGYGYTF. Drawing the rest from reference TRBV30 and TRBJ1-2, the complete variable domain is SQTIHQWPATLVQPVGSPLSLECTVEGTSNPNLYWYRQAAGRGLQLLFYSVGIGQISSEVPQNLSASRPQDRQFILSSKKLLLSDSGFYLCAWSMPPPGYGYTFGSGTRLTVV.

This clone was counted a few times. In DNA form, the CDR3 reads TGTGCCAGCAGCCCAGGGGAAGAGACCCAGTACTTC. It encodes CASSPGEETQYF. The chain carries TRBV25-1 and TRBJ2-5; tentatively, D is TRBD1 (6 bases). V was pared by 6 bases and J by 3 bases, with 8 bases between. Per the germline V gene, CDR1 is MGHDK and CDR2 is SYGVNS. The CDR3 consists of 12 residues.